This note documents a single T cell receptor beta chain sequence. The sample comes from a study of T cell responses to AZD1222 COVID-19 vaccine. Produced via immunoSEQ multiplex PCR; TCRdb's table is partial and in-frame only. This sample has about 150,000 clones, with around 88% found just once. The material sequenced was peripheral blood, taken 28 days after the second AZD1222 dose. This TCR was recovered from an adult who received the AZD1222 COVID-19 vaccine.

The CDR3: CSVAPEDTEAFF. CDR3 nucleotide sequence: TGCAGCGTTGCCCCTGAGGACACTGAAGCTTTCTTT. The rearrangement uses TRBV29-1 and TRBJ1-1; D gene unclear. Per germline, CDR1 SQVTM and CDR2 ANQGSEA. V was shortened by 4 bases and J by 3 bases, with 9 bases between the two germline ends. This CDR3 has 12 amino acids.